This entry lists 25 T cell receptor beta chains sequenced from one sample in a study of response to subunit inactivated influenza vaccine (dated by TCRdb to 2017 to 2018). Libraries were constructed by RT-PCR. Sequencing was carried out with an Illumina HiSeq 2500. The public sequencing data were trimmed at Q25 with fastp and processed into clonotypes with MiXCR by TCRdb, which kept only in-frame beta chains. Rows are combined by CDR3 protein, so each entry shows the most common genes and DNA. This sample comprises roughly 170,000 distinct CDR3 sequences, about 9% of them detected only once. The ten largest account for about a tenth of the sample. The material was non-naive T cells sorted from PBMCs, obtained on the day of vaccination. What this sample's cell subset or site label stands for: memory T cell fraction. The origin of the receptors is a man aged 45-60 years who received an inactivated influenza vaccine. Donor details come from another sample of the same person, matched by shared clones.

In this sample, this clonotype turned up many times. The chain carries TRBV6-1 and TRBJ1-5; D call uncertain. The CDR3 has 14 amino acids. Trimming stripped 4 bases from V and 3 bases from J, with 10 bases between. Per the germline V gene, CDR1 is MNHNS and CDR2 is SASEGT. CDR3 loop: CASSAETANQPQHF. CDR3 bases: TGTGCCAGCAGTGCAGAGACGGCCAATCAGCCCCAGCATTTT.

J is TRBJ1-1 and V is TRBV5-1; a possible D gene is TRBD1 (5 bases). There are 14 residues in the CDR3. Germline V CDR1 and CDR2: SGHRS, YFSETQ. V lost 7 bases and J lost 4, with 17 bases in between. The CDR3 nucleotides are TGCGCCAGCCACAAAGGGGCCGCGGGCACTGAAGCTTTCTTT. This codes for CASHKGAAGTEAFF.

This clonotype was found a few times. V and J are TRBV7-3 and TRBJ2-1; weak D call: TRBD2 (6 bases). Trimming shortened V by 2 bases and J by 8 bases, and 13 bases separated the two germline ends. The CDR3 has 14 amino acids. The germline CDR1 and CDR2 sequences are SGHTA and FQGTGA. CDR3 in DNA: TGTGCCAGCAGCTTAGGACTTTGGGGGGATGAGCAGTTCTTC. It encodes CASSLGLWGDEQFF.

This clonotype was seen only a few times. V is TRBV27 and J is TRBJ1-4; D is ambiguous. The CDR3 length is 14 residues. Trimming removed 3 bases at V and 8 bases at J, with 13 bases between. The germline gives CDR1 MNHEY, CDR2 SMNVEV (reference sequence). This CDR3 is CASSLRRGSEKLFF. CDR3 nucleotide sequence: TGTGCCAGCAGTTTGCGGCGGGGAAGCGAAAAACTGTTTTTT.

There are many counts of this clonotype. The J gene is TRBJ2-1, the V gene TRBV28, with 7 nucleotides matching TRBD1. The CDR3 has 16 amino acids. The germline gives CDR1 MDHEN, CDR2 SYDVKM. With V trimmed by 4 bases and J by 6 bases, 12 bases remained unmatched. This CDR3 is CASSSKWGQLSNEQFF. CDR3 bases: TGTGCCAGCAGTTCGAAGTGGGGACAGTTGAGCAATGAGCAGTTCTTC.

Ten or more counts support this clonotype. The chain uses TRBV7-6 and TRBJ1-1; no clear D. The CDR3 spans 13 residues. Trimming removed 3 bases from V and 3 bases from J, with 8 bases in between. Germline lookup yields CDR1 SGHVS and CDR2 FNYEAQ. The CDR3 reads CASSFSRDTEAFF. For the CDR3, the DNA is TGTGCCAGCAGCTTTTCGAGGGACACTGAAGCTTTCTTT.

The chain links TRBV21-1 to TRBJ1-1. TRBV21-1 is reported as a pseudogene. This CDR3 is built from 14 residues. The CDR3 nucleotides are TGTGCCAGCAGCACCGGACGGGAGGACACTGAAGCTTTCTTT. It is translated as CASSTGREDTEAFF.

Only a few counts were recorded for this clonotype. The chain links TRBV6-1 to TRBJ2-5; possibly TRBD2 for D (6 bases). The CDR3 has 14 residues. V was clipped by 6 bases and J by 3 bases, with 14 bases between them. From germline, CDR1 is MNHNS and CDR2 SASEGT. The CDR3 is CASSTNPGEETQYF. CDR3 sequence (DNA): TGTGCCAGCAGCACAAATCCGGGGGAAGAGACCCAGTACTTC.

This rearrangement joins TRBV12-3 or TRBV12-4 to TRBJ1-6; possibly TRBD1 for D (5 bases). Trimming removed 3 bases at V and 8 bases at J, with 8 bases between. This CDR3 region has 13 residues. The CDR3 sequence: CASSFRDYSPLHF. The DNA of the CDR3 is TGTGCCAGCAGTTTCAGGGATTATTCACCCCTCCACTTT.

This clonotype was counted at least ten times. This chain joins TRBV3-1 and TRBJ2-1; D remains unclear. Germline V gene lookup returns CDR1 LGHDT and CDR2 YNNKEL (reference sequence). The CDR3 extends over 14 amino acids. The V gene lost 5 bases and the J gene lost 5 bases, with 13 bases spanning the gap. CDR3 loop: CASSWTWGNNEQFF. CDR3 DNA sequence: TGTGCCAGCAGCTGGACCTGGGGTAACAATGAGCAGTTCTTC.

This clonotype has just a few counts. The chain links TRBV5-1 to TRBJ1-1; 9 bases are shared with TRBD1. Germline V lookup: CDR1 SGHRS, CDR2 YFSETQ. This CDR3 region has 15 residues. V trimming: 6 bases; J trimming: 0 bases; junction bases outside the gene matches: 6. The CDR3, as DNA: TGCGCCAGCAACAAAAGGACAGGGGTGAACACTGAAGCTTTCTTT. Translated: CASNKRTGVNTEAFF.

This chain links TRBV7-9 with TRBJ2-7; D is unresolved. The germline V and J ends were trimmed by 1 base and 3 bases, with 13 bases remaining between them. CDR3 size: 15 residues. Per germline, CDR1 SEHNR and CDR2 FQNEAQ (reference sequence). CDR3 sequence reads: CASSLEGGENYEQYF. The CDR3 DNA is TGTGCCAGCAGCTTAGAAGGTGGAGAGAACTACGAGCAGTACTTC.

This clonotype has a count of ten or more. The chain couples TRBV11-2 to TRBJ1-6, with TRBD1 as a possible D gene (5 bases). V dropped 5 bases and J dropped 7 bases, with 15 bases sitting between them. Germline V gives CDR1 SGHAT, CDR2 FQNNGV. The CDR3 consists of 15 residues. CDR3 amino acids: CASSLQANRNSPLHF. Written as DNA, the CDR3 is TGTGCCAGCAGCCTACAGGCTAATAGGAATTCACCCCTCCACTTT.

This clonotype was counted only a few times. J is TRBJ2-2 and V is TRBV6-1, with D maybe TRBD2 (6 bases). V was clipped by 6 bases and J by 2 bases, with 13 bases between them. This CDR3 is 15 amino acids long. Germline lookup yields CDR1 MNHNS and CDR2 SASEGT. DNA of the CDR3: TGTGCCAGCAGCGCACCGGGGGTAAACACCGGGGAGCTGTTTTTT. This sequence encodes CASSAPGVNTGELFF.

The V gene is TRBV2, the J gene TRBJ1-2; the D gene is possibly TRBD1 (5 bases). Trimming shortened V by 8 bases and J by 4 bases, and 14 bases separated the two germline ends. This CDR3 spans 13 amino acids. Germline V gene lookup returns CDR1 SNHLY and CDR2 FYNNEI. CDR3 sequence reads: CASRRTSSYGYTF. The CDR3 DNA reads TGTGCCAGCCGCCGGACATCTAGCTATGGCTACACCTTC.

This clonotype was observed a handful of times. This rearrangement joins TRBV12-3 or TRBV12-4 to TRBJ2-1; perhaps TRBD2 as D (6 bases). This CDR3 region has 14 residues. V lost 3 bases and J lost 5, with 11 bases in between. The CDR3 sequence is CASSFREWHNEQFF. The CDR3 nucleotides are TGTGCCAGCAGTTTCCGGGAGTGGCACAATGAGCAGTTCTTC.

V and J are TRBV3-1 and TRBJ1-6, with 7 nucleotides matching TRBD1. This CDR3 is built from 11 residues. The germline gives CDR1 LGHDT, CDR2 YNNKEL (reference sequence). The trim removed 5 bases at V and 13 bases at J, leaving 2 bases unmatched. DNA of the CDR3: TGTGCCAGCAGCAACAGGGGTCCCCTCCACTTT. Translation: CASSNRGPLHF. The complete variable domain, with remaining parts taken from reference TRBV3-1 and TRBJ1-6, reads DTAVSQTPKYLVTQMGNDKSIKCEQNLGHDTMYWYKQDSKKFLKIMFSYNNKELIINETVPNRFSPKSPDKAHLNLHINSLELGDSAVYFCASSNRGPLHFGNGTRLTVT.

The CDR3 loop reads CASSRTGNYYEQYF. The DNA of the CDR3 is TGTGCCAGCAGTCGGACAGGGAACTACTACGAGCAGTACTTC. This chain uses TRBV6-2 or TRBV6-3 with TRBJ2-7; the match to TRBD1 covers 8 bases. The trim removed 5 bases at V and 3 bases at J, leaving 6 bases unmatched. This CDR3 has 14 amino acids. Germline-derived CDR1 and CDR2 are MNHEY and SVGEGT.

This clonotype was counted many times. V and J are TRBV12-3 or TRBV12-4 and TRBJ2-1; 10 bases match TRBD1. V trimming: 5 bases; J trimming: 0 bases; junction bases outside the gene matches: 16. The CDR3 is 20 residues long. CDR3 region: CASSTTTRDRGRGSYNEQFF. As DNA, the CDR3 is TGTGCCAGCAGTACCACAACCCGGGACAGGGGAAGAGGCTCCTACAATGAGCAGTTCTTC.

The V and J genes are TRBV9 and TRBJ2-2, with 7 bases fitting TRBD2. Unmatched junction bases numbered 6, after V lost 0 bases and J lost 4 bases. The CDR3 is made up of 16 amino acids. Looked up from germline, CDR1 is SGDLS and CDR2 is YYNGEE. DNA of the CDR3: TGTGCCAGCAGCGTAGCGGGGACTATTACCACCGGGGAGCTGTTTTTT. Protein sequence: CASSVAGTITTGELFF. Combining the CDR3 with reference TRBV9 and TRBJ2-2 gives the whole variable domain DSGVTQTPKHLITATGQRVTLRCSPRSGDLSVYWYQQSLDQGLQFLIQYYNGEERAKGNILERFSAQQFPDLHSELNLSSLELGDSALYFCASSVAGTITTGELFFGEGSRLTVL.

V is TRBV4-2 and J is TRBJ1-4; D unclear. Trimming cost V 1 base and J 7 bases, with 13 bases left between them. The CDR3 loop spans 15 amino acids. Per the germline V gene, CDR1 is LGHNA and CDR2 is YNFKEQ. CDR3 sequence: CASSQGRGVFEKLFF. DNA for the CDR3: TGTGCCAGCAGCCAAGGACGGGGAGTATTTGAAAAACTGTTTTTT.

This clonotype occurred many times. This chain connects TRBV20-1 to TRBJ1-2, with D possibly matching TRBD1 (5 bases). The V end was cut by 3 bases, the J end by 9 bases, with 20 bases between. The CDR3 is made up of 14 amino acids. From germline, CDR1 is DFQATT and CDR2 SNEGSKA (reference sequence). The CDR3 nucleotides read TGCAGTGCTAGTCAGGGATTAGTTGCGGACAGCTACACCTTC. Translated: CSASQGLVADSYTF.

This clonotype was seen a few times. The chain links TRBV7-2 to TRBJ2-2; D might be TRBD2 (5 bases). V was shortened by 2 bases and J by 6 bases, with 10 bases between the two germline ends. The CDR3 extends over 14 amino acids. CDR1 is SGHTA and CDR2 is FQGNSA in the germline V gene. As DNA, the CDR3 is TGTGCCAGCAGCTTATTGAAGGGAGCCGGGGAGCTGTTTTTT. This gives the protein CASSLLKGAGELFF.

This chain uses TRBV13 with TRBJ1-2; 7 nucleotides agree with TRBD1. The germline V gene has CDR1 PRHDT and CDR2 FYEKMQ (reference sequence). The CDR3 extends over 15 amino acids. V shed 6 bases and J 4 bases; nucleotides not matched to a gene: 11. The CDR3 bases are TGTGCCAGCAGTAAGACAGGGAAAGGAGGCTATGGCTACACCTTC. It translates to CASSKTGKGGYGYTF.

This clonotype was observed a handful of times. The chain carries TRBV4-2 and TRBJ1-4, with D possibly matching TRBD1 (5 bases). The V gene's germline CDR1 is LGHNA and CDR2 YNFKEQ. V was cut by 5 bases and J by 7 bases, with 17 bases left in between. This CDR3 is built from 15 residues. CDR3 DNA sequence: TGTGCCAGCAGCTCGCAGACGGGGGATGGTGAAAAACTGTTTTTT. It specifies CASSSQTGDGEKLFF.